This paragraph covers one TCR beta chain sequence. This sample is drawn from a study of shared clonotypes between healthy human individuals. The V gene lost 5 bases and the J gene lost 4 bases, with 17 bases spanning the gap. There are 15 residues in the CDR3. Germline lookup yields CDR1 MRHNA and CDR2 SNTAGT. The genomic DNA of each subset was split evenly across several immunoSEQ plates. Sequenced by immunoSEQ multiplex PCR; TCRdb stores in-frame clones only, minus some. This sample carries over 2 million clones, 85% to 95% of them seen once, and the ten largest clones take 0.13%. Sequenced: naive CD4+ T cells sorted from blood. The subset: CD45RA+ positively selected. This chain uses TRBV6-4 with TRBJ1-1; D unresolved. The sequence was collected from a man in his late teens or twenties in good health. The CDR3 loop reads CASSPQDLGITEAFF. The CDR3 DNA reads as TGTGCCAGCAGTCCGCAGGATTTGGGAATCACTGAAGCTTTCTTT.